The 19 T cell receptor beta chains presented below share a single source sample, sequenced in a study of cytomegalovirus exposure and HLA in healthy donors (TCRdb year 2017). Library method: the immunoSEQ multiplex PCR assay. For the multiplex PCR, a mixture combining 60 forward primers for TCR Vbeta segments and 13 reverse primers for TCR Jbeta segments was used. TCRdb took this table from immuneACCESS and kept in-frame rearrangements with V and J called. Such tables lack part of the clones; where checked against another copy, unresolved V genes explain under half of the gap, and the rest is unexplained. This sample has around 130,000 clones in its table, and 77% of those were observed once. The ten largest make up 0.94% of the sample. The specimen sequenced was PBMCs. The receptors shown here come from a woman between 55 and 75 years old in good health and CMV-seronegative.

The V and J genes are TRBV6-1 and TRBJ2-7; 9 bases map to TRBD1. Germline CDR1 is MNHNS and CDR2 is SASEGT. This CDR3 comprises 12 residues. V lost 6 bases, J lost 3 bases, and 0 bases stayed unmatched. Here the CDR3 reads CASRDRGYEQYF. The DNA for the CDR3 is TGTGCCAGCAGGGACAGGGGCTACGAGCAGTACTTC.

In nucleotides, the CDR3 is TGTGCCAGCAGCCCCCGAGGTGGAGGGGAGCAGTTCTTC. Translated, it gives CASSPRGGGEQFF. This chain joins TRBV9 and TRBJ2-1; D might be TRBD2 (6 bases). This CDR3 spans 13 amino acids. Germline V lookup: CDR1 SGDLS, CDR2 YYNGEE. The V end was cut by 4 bases, the J end by 10 bases, with 15 bases between.

The chain recombines TRBV7-3 with TRBJ2-5; D is possibly TRBD1 (6 bases). CDR3 size: 15 residues. In germline, CDR1 is SGHTA, CDR2 FQGTGA. V lost 1 base to trimming and J lost 2 bases, with 11 bases between them. CDR3 DNA: TGTGCCAGCAGCTTAAGGCAGGGGCCGCAAGAGACCCAGTACTTC. The encoded protein is CASSLRQGPQETQYF.

The CDR3 DNA follows: TGTGCCAGCAGCCTGAGCGAAAACTATGGCTACACCTTC. It translates to CASSLSENYGYTF. The V gene is TRBV9, the J gene TRBJ1-2; D gene ambiguous. The V gene's germline CDR1 is SGDLS and CDR2 YYNGEE. V was trimmed by 4 bases and J by 2 bases, leaving 9 bases between them. The CDR3 length is 13 residues.

This chain links TRBV7-2 with TRBJ2-2, with D maybe TRBD2 (6 bases). Germline values: CDR1 SGHTA, CDR2 FQGNSA. Trimming cost V 3 bases and J 1 base, with 9 bases left between them. The CDR3 extends over 15 amino acids. The CDR3: CASSLGGWNTGELFF. CDR3 DNA: TGTGCCAGCAGCTTGGGGGGATGGAACACCGGGGAGCTGTTTTTT.

This chain uses TRBV5-1 with TRBJ1-4; 11 bases are a match to TRBD1. The CDR3 extends over 14 amino acids. Germline V CDR1 and CDR2: SGHRS, YFSETQ. Trimming at V came to 4 bases and at J to 8 bases, leaving 4 bases not matched to a gene. The CDR3 coding sequence is TGCGCCAGCAGCCCAGGACAGGGGGCGGAAAAACTGTTTTTT. It encodes CASSPGQGAEKLFF.

This clone appeared a few times. The chain is built from TRBV9 and TRBJ2-1; 10 bases are shared with TRBD2. In germline, CDR1 is SGDLS, CDR2 YYNGEE. This CDR3 spans 15 amino acids. J gave up 6 bases and V 0 bases, and 3 bases lay outside the gene matches. The CDR3 here is CASSVAASGSNEQFF. The DNA for the CDR3 is TGTGCCAGCAGCGTAGCGGCTAGCGGGAGCAATGAGCAGTTCTTC.

This clone has just a few counts. The chain employs TRBV7-8 and TRBJ2-3; TRBD2 aligns across 9 bases. Germline trimming cut 1 base from V and 6 bases from J; bases unmatched to any gene: 5. CDR3 length equals 15 residues. Per the germline V gene, CDR1 is SGHVS and CDR2 is FQNEAQ. Written as DNA, the CDR3 is TGTGCCAGCAGCTTAGAAGCGGGGGGAGGTGATACGCAGTATTTT. It specifies CASSLEAGGGDTQYF.

The chain is built from TRBV19 and TRBJ2-1; tentative D call: TRBD1 (5 bases). The ends were cut back, 4 bases at V and 2 bases at J, with 9 bases in the middle. Germline CDR1 LNHDA, CDR2 SQIVND (reference sequence). This CDR3 is 14 amino acids long. The CDR3 protein is CASSTGRPYNEQFF. In DNA, the CDR3 is TGTGCCAGTAGTACAGGGCGACCCTACAATGAGCAGTTCTTC.

This clone has more than one count but fewer than ten. V and J are TRBV25-1 and TRBJ2-3; 13 bases line up with TRBD2. Germline assignment: CDR1 MGHDK and CDR2 SYGVNS. After removal of 5 bases from V and 5 bases from J, the junction contained 10 bases not matched to a gene. This CDR3 is built from 17 residues. CDR3 coding DNA: TGTGCCAGCAGTCCCCTAGGACTAGCGGGAGTAGGAGATACGCAGTATTTT. It codes for CASSPLGLAGVGDTQYF.

This chain uses TRBV27 with TRBJ2-7, with D perhaps matching TRBD1 (6 bases). The V gene's germline CDR1 is MNHEY and CDR2 SMNVEV (reference sequence). The CDR3 loop spans 14 amino acids. Trimming took 6 bases from V and 2 from J, leaving 14 bases between them. CDR3 in amino acids: CASSVRGVAYEQYF. Written as DNA, the CDR3 is TGTGCCAGCAGCGTCAGGGGTGTCGCCTACGAGCAGTACTTC.

This sequence joins TRBV27 and TRBJ2-4, with TRBD2 as a possible D gene (5 bases). Trimming removed 1 base at V and 7 bases at J, with 8 bases between. The CDR3 length is 13 residues. Germline values: CDR1 MNHEY, CDR2 SMNVEV (reference sequence). CDR3 sequence: CASSLFRTNIQYF. CDR3 DNA sequence: TGTGCCAGCAGTTTATTTCGGACTAACATTCAGTACTTC.

This clone was counted between two and nine times. V and J are TRBV10-1 and TRBJ2-1; 9 bases fit TRBD2. With 3 bases clipped from V and 8 bases from J, the junction kept 8 bases outside the gene matches. Germline lookup yields CDR1 WNHNN and CDR2 SYGVQD (reference sequence). This CDR3 is built from 15 residues. The CDR3 loop is CASSDGASGTHEQFF. The CDR3 DNA sequence: TGCGCCAGCAGTGACGGGGCTAGCGGGACGCATGAGCAGTTCTTC.

The genes are TRBV30 and TRBJ1-1; no reliable D call. The CDR3 runs to 12 residues. V dropped 4 bases and J dropped 4 bases, with 10 bases sitting between them. Looked up from germline, CDR1 is GTSNPN and CDR2 is SVGIG (reference sequence). The CDR3 DNA follows: TGTGCCTGGACCCGGGGTTCCACTGAAGCTTTCTTT. This gives the protein CAWTRGSTEAFF.

The chain couples TRBV9 to TRBJ2-2; tentative D call: TRBD2 (5 bases). CDR1 is SGDLS, CDR2 YYNGEE, per germline. The V gene lost 2 bases and the J gene lost 5 bases, with 10 bases spanning the gap. This CDR3 contains 14 residues. CDR3 DNA: TGTGCCAGCAGCGTTGAGGGAAAGACCGGGGAGCTGTTTTTT. Its translation: CASSVEGKTGELFF.

The chain employs TRBV15 and TRBJ1-4, with a possible D match to TRBD1 (6 bases). V lost 5 bases and J lost 8, with 21 bases in between. This CDR3 is 16 amino acids long. Germline V gene sequence: CDR1 LNHNV, CDR2 YYDKDF (reference sequence). CDR3 region: CATSFRPTGSGEKLFF. The CDR3, as DNA: TGTGCCACCAGCTTTCGCCCGACAGGTAGCGGGGAAAAACTGTTTTTT. Full variable domain (missing parts from reference TRBV15 and TRBJ1-4): DAMVIQNPRYQVTQFGKPVTLSCSQTLNHNVMYWYQQKSSQAPKLLFHYYDKDFNNEADTPDNFQSRRPNTSFCFLDIRSPGLGDTAMYLCATSFRPTGSGEKLFFGSGTQLSVL.

This chain links TRBV11-2 with TRBJ2-5, with 7 bases lining up with TRBD2. CDR3 size: 15 residues. Germline V gene sequence: CDR1 SGHAT, CDR2 FQNNGV. V lost 0 bases to trimming and J lost 4 bases; unmatched junction nucleotides: 5. The CDR3 loop is CASSLDGRAGETQYF. CDR3 in DNA: TGTGCCAGCAGCTTAGATGGGAGGGCCGGAGAGACCCAGTACTTC. The complete variable domain, with remaining parts taken from reference TRBV11-2 and TRBJ2-5, reads EAGVAQSPRYKIIEKRQSVAFWCNPISGHATLYWYQQILGQGPKLLIQFQNNGVVDDSQLPKDRFSAERLKGVDSTLKIQPAKLEDSAVYLCASSLDGRAGETQYFGPGTRLLVL.

V gene TRBV11-2 combines with J gene TRBJ2-3, with 7 bases that match TRBD2. J lost 6 bases, V lost 1 base, and 13 bases had no gene match. The CDR3 has 17 amino acids. The germline gives CDR1 SGHAT, CDR2 FQNNGV. CDR3 sequence: CASSLGWSRGKADTQYF. Here the CDR3 DNA reads TGTGCCAGCAGCTTAGGTTGGTCGCGGGGGAAAGCGGATACGCAGTATTTT.

The chain uses TRBV6-1 and TRBJ1-1; TRBD1 aligns across 9 bases. Germline CDR1 MNHNS, CDR2 SASEGT. CDR3 length: 14 amino acids. The trim removed 6 bases at V and 7 bases at J, leaving 9 bases unmatched. The CDR3 sequence: CASSGDREPHEAFF. DNA for the CDR3: TGTGCCAGCAGCGGGGACAGGGAACCCCATGAAGCTTTCTTT.